This is a list of T cell receptor beta chains from one sample in a study of CD8 T cells in ankylosing spondylitis. TCRdb passed the 5' RACE reads through MiXCR, listing each CDR3 protein once. The sample records some 140,000 distinct CDR3 sequences, 7% to 9% being singletons. Specimen: synovial fluid, either unsorted or a sorted T cell fraction (not recorded which). The receptors come from a male donor with ankylosing spondylitis. Both conserved end residues are part of each CDR3. The D gene is left open where the match is weak. A clone size is listed for some rows: how often the clone was seen (once, few, many), or a class if it is expanded.

clone size | J gene | CDR3 length | D gene | V gene | CDR3 protein | CDR3 DNA
many | TRBJ2-7 | 13 | . | TRBV7-2 | CASSRDPVYEQYF | TGTGCCAGCAGCCGAGACCCGGTTTACGAGCAGTACTTC
few | TRBJ2-7 | 14 | . | TRBV10-2 | CASSQGKATYEQYF | TGCGCCAGCAGTCAGGGGAAAGCAACCTACGAGCAGTACTTC
few | TRBJ2-3 | 14 | . | TRBV29-1 | CSFSQGGRTDTQYF | TGCAGCTTTAGTCAGGGGGGCCGCACAGATACGCAGTATTTT
few | TRBJ1-2 | 9 | . | TRBV20-1 | CSALNGYTF | TGCAGTGCTCTTAACGGCTACACCTTC
many | TRBJ2-1 | 14 | . | TRBV6-4 | CASSERGGTGKQFF | TGTGCCAGCAGTGAAAGAGGAGGTACGGGGAAGCAGTTCTTC
. | TRBJ2-5 | 12 | . | TRBV28 | CASSSYRETQYF | TGTGCCAGCAGTTCATATCGGGAGACCCAGTACTTC
many | TRBJ2-2 | 15 | . | TRBV11-2 | CASSLGSGYTGELFF | TGTGCCAGCAGCTTGGGGTCGGGTTACACCGGGGAGCTGTTTTTT
many | TRBJ2-1 | 17 | . | TRBV4-3 | CASSRDPPGGTLNEQFF | TGCGCCAGCAGCCGAGACCCCCCGGGCGGGACTCTCAATGAGCAGTTCTTC
many | TRBJ1-1 | 16 | TRBD1 | TRBV18 | CASSPGQGAWTTEAFF | TGTGCCAGCTCACCGGGACAGGGGGCCTGGACCACTGAAGCTTTCTTT
once | TRBJ2-7 | 18 | TRBD2 | TRBV3-1 | CASSKQFTSGTYYYEQYF | TGTGCCAGCAGCAAACAGTTCACTAGCGGAACATATTACTACGAGCAGTACTTC
many | TRBJ2-7 | 10 | . | TRBV6-1 | CASSEEGLTF | TGTGCCAGCAGTGAAGAGGGCCTGACCTTC
once | TRBJ2-6 | 14 | . | TRBV6-2/TRBV6-3 | CASSYPAGANVLTF | TGTGCCAGCAGTTACCCAGCTGGGGCCAACGTCCTGACTTTC
many | TRBJ2-1 | 10 | . | TRBV29-1 | CSATYNEQFF | TGCAGCGCTACCTACAATGAGCAGTTCTTC
few | TRBJ2-1 | 15 | . | TRBV20-1 | CSARVDSLRGNEQFF | TGCAGTGCTAGAGTGGACAGCCTCCGGGGAAATGAGCAGTTCTTC
many | TRBJ1-1 | 13 | TRBD1 | TRBV29-1 | CSVVMGQGASAFF | TGCAGCGTTGTAATGGGACAGGGGGCTTCGGCTTTCTTT
many | TRBJ1-5 | 16 | TRBD1 | TRBV18 | CASSPGTGNSNQPQHF | TGTGCCAGCTCACCAGGGACAGGGAATAGCAATCAGCCCCAGCATTTT
. | TRBJ2-7 | 14 | . | TRBV6-5 | CASSLIRTEDEQYF | TGTGCCAGCAGTTTGATTAGGACGGAGGACGAGCAGTACTTC
many | TRBJ1-1 | 14 | . | TRBV5-1 | CASSLESQNTEAFF | TGCGCCAGCAGCTTGGAGTCCCAGAACACTGAAGCTTTCTTT
. | TRBJ2-7 | 15 | . | TRBV27 | CASSLRVLTAYEQYF | TGTGCCAGCAGCCTTCGGGTCCTGACAGCCTACGAGCAGTACTTC
many | TRBJ1-2 | 15 | TRBD1 | TRBV7-2 | CASSPRTGQVYGYTF | TGTGCCAGCAGCCCCCGGACAGGGCAGGTCTATGGCTACACCTTC